The 27 T cell receptor beta chains reported below all come from one sample, sequenced in a study of graft-versus-host responses after intestinal transplantation. Repertoires were generated with immunoSEQ multiplex PCR, while TCRdb's copy carries only in-frame clones and drops some. The sample lists approximately 90,000 clones, roughly 91% seen once, with about 2% in the top ten. These receptors have no identified antigens. The sequenced sample was unstimulated CD8+ T cells sorted from spleen or lymph node cells, obtained before intestinal transplant. These receptors came from a human donor who received an intestinal transplant.

The chain recombines TRBV29-1 with TRBJ2-7; TRBD2 is a possible D gene (6 bases). This CDR3 comprises 15 residues. Germline values: CDR1 SQVTM, CDR2 ANQGSEA. V lost 6 bases to trimming and J lost 2 bases, with 20 bases between them. CDR3 amino acids: CSVLGAGWRTYEQYF. The CDR3 DNA is TGCAGCGTCTTAGGGGCGGGGTGGCGTACCTACGAGCAGTACTTC.

Notes on this clone: This CDR3 is also generated by other DNA sequences in the sample. V usage is TRBV5-5 and J usage is TRBJ2-7; D not resolved. Germline CDR1 is SGHKS and CDR2 is YYEKEE (reference sequence). The CDR3 sequence is 14 residues long. Trimming cost V 0 bases and J 0 bases, with 7 bases left between them. The CDR3 reads CASSLDRPSYEQYF. The CDR3 coding sequence is TGTGCCAGCAGCTTGGACAGACCCTCCTACGAGCAGTACTTC.

This chain links TRBV4-3 with TRBJ2-2; D not resolved. The germline V gene encodes CDR1 LGHNA and CDR2 YSLEER. V shed 0 bases and J shed 2 bases, with 7 bases lying between them. The CDR3 runs to 15 residues. The CDR3 coding sequence is TGCGCCAGCAGCCAAGATTTCAGAAACACCGGGGAGCTGTTTTTT. Its translation: CASSQDFRNTGELFF.

The rearrangement links TRBV27 to TRBJ2-7; 8 positions agree with TRBD2. The CDR3 covers 14 residues. CDR1 is MNHEY, CDR2 SMNVEV, per germline (reference sequence). V was pared by 8 bases and J by 2 bases, with 8 bases of the junction left unmatched. Here the CDR3 reads CASSSGGAAYEQYF. CDR3 coding DNA: TGTGCCAGCTCCTCCGGGGGGGCAGCCTACGAGCAGTACTTC.

V usage is TRBV4-1 and J usage is TRBJ1-2; a weak D match, TRBD1 (6 bases). This CDR3 is built from 16 residues. V lost 0 bases and J lost 2, with 13 bases in between. Germline CDR1 MGHRA, CDR2 YSYEKL. The CDR3 sequence is CASSQEQGVYNYGYTF. The CDR3, as DNA: TGCGCCAGCAGCCAAGAACAGGGAGTGTACAACTATGGCTACACCTTC.

This clone has only one observation. This sequence joins TRBV19 and TRBJ1-6; 10 nucleotides align to TRBD1. With V trimmed by 3 bases and J by 10 bases, 6 bases remained unmatched. This CDR3 has 15 amino acids. Germline CDR1 reads LNHDA; CDR2 reads SQIVND (reference sequence). As DNA, the CDR3 is TGTGCCAGTAGTATGTGGGGACAGGGGACATCACCCCTCCACTTT. It specifies CASSMWGQGTSPLHF.

The chain recombines TRBV7-6 with TRBJ2-7; 9 bases fit TRBD1. The V gene end was trimmed by 5 bases and the J gene end by 2 bases; junction bases not matched to a gene: 7. This CDR3 is built from 15 residues. Germline V gene data show CDR1 as SGHVS and CDR2 as FNYEAQ. CDR3 DNA sequence: TGTGCCAGCAGCCCCGGGACAGGGATCCCCTACGAGCAGTACTTC. Amino acids: CASSPGTGIPYEQYF.

The chain has TRBV10-1 and TRBJ2-1, with TRBD2 as a possible D gene (5 bases). The CDR3 extends over 13 amino acids. Trimming stripped 5 bases from V and 8 bases from J, with 13 bases between. CDR1 and CDR2 from the germline V gene are WNHNN and SYGVQD (reference sequence). CDR3 nucleotides: TGCGCCAGCAGTCTCACTAGGGTGGATGAGCAGTTCTTC. Amino acids: CASSLTRVDEQFF.

The chain links TRBV5-1 to TRBJ2-5; unclear D gene. V was trimmed by 4 bases and J by 3 bases, leaving 10 bases between them. The length of the CDR3 is 13 residues. Germline loops: CDR1 SGHRS, CDR2 YFSETQ. The CDR3 DNA follows: TGCGCCAGCAGCGGTGGAGTTGAAGAGACCCAGTACTTC. It yields the protein CASSGGVEETQYF.

The chain couples TRBV27 to TRBJ2-5; D may be TRBD2 (6 bases). Trimming took off 5 bases at V and 1 base at J, with 11 bases between the two ends. Germline loops: CDR1 MNHEY, CDR2 SMNVEV (reference sequence). This CDR3 comprises 14 residues. The CDR3 reads CASSPGGGQETQYF. The CDR3 DNA sequence: TGTGCCAGCAGTCCCGGGGGTGGCCAAGAGACCCAGTACTTC.

The chain combines TRBV11-2 with TRBJ2-5; 7 bases agree with TRBD1. The CDR3 length is 15 residues. The germline CDR1 and CDR2 sequences are SGHAT and FQNNGV. Unmatched junction bases numbered 9, after V lost 5 bases and J lost 3 bases. In nucleotides, the CDR3 is TGTGCCAGCAGCACATGGACAGGAAAGGAAGAGACCCAGTACTTC. This encodes CASSTWTGKEETQYF. The full variable domain, in which reference TRBV11-2 and TRBJ2-5 provide the parts outside the CDR3, is EAGVAQSPRYKIIEKRQSVAFWCNPISGHATLYWYQQILGQGPKLLIQFQNNGVVDDSQLPKDRFSAERLKGVDSTLKIQPAKLEDSAVYLCASSTWTGKEETQYFGPGTRLLVL.

This clone was picked up one time. The genes are TRBV7-9 and TRBJ2-7; tentative D call: TRBD2 (6 bases). The CDR3 has 14 amino acids. Germline assignment: CDR1 SEHNR and CDR2 FQNEAQ (reference sequence). The germline V and J ends were trimmed by 4 bases and 6 bases, with 16 bases remaining between them. The CDR3 sequence: CASSSGIGGFEQYF. The DNA for the CDR3 is TGTGCCAGCAGCTCAGGGATCGGGGGTTTCGAGCAGTACTTC.

This clone showed up many times. J is TRBJ1-2 and V is TRBV4-1; D unclear. Trimming removed 8 bases from V and 9 bases from J, with 13 bases in between. Germline-derived CDR1 and CDR2 are MGHRA and YSYEKL. The CDR3 contains 11 residues. Here the CDR3 DNA reads TGCGCCAGCCACGCCAGAGGAAGCTACACCTTC. This translates into CASHARGSYTF.

This chain joins TRBV28 and TRBJ1-1; 8 bases are shared with TRBD1. Germline loops: CDR1 MDHEN, CDR2 SYDVKM. There are 15 residues in the CDR3. The trim removed 4 bases at V and 3 bases at J, leaving 7 bases unmatched. CDR3 DNA: TGTGCCAGCAGTTCGGGACAGGTAATGTACACTGAAGCTTTCTTT. Its protein product is CASSSGQVMYTEAFF.

As DNA, the CDR3 is TGCGCCAGCAGCCCCCGGACAGGGGGCGGACTGGCGACTAACAATGAGCAGTTCTTC. Amino acid sequence: CASSPRTGGGLATNNEQFF. The J gene is TRBJ2-1, the V gene TRBV4-3; 11 bases align to TRBD1. The V segment lost 4 bases and the J segment 5 bases; nucleotides outside the gene matches: 16. There are 19 residues in the CDR3. Germline V gives CDR1 LGHNA, CDR2 YSLEER.

Worth noting for this clone: Within the sample, other DNA sequences also encode this same CDR3. The chain joins TRBV7-9 to TRBJ1-2; D call uncertain. Trimming removed 1 base from V and 2 bases from J, with 5 bases in between. Germline loops: CDR1 SEHNR, CDR2 FQNEAQ (reference sequence). The CDR3 covers 13 residues. The CDR3 region is CASSLGGNYGYTF. As DNA, the CDR3 is TGTGCCAGCAGCTTAGGAGGGAACTATGGCTACACCTTC.

The chain uses TRBV4-3 and TRBJ2-1; a weak D match, TRBD1 (6 bases). Between the trimmed V and J ends, which lost 0 bases and 6 bases, there was a span of 6 bases. CDR3 length: 13 amino acids. Germline CDR1 reads LGHNA; CDR2 reads YSLEER. This CDR3 is CASSQETGNEQFF. Written as DNA, the CDR3 is TGCGCCAGCAGCCAAGAGACAGGCAATGAGCAGTTCTTC.

The count of this clone is one. V is TRBV25-1 and J is TRBJ2-6, with TRBD2 as a possible D gene (6 bases). Germline CDR1 MGHDK, CDR2 SYGVNS. The V end was cut by 3 bases, the J end by 3 bases, with 15 bases between. The CDR3 extends over 17 amino acids. The CDR3 here is CASSDPTTGDGANVLTF. CDR3 bases: TGTGCCAGCAGTGACCCCACCACGGGGGATGGGGCCAACGTCCTGACTTTC.

The chain employs TRBV29-1 and TRBJ1-6, with D possibly being TRBD1 (5 bases). V lost 7 bases to trimming and J lost 8 bases, with 12 bases between them. The CDR3 contains 12 residues. The germline gives CDR1 SQVTM, CDR2 ANQGSEA. The CDR3 nucleotides are TGCAGCGCGGACAACGAGGATTCACCCCTCCACTTT. Residues: CSADNEDSPLHF.

This clone was seen just once. The J gene is TRBJ2-2, the V gene TRBV6-5; D is possibly TRBD2 (6 bases). Trimming stripped 2 bases from V and 5 bases from J, with 9 bases between. This CDR3 is built from 14 residues. Per the germline V gene, CDR1 is MNHEY and CDR2 is SVGAGI. CDR3 in DNA: TGTGCCAGCAGTTACAGGGAGGAAACCGGGGAGCTGTTTTTT. Translating it yields CASSYREETGELFF.

The chain employs TRBV27 and TRBJ1-5, with D tentatively TRBD1 (5 bases). Trimming removed 5 bases from V and 3 bases from J, with 11 bases in between. The CDR3 length is 14 residues. Germline values: CDR1 MNHEY, CDR2 SMNVEV (reference sequence). CDR3 protein: CASSPDSHNQPQHF. The CDR3 nucleotides read TGTGCCAGCAGTCCAGACAGCCACAATCAGCCCCAGCATTTT.

Of note for this clone: Mismatch with germline at one junction end may stem from a read error. The sample carries other DNA sequences with the same CDR3. The CDR3 nucleotides are TGTGCCAGCAGTCTTTGGCAGGGAAACATCAGGAACACTGAGGCTTTCTTT. This gives the protein CASSLWQGNIRNTEAFF. The V and J genes are TRBV7-9 and TRBJ1-1; TRBD1 might be the D (5 bases). Germline CDR1 and CDR2: SEHNR and FQNEAQ (reference sequence). The length of the CDR3 is 17 residues.

The rearrangement uses TRBV19 and TRBJ1-1; no clear D. Germline CDR1 and CDR2: LNHDA and SQIVND (reference sequence). V was cut by 1 base and J by 1 base, with 10 bases left in between. The CDR3 consists of 15 residues. CDR3 loop: CASSIVPGRNTEAFF. CDR3 DNA sequence: TGTGCCAGTAGTATAGTTCCGGGGAGGAACACTGAAGCTTTCTTT.

The chain couples TRBV11-3 to TRBJ2-5; 15 bases are shared with TRBD2. The CDR3 is made up of 18 amino acids. Losses at the gene ends were 0 bases for V and 5 bases for J; bases not matched to a gene: 7. Germline CDR1 reads SGHNT; CDR2 reads YENEEA. The CDR3 DNA follows: TGTGCCAGCAGCTTAGACTCGACCGGGACTAGCGGGGGGGAGACCCAGTACTTC. Its translation is CASSLDSTGTSGGETQYF.

The chain combines TRBV30 with TRBJ1-1; D may be TRBD1 (6 bases). Germline loops: CDR1 GTSNPN, CDR2 SVGIG (reference sequence). The CDR3 sequence is 13 residues long. The V end was cut by 0 bases, the J end by 5 bases, with 10 bases between. CDR3 bases: TGTGCCTGGAGTGTCGGCAGGGGTACTGAAGCTTTCTTT. Translating gives CAWSVGRGTEAFF.

The rearrangement uses TRBV19 and TRBJ2-3; TRBD1 agrees at 9 bases. The CDR3 runs 14 residues. V gave up 11 bases and J gave up 4 bases; unmatched junction bases: 10. The V gene's germline CDR1 is LNHDA and CDR2 SQIVND (reference sequence). In DNA form, the CDR3 reads TGTGCCTCTCAGGGCGGACAGGGGCCAGATACGCAGTATTTT. Its translation is CASQGGQGPDTQYF.

The J gene is TRBJ2-7, the V gene TRBV10-3, with 8 positions matching TRBD1. Losses at the gene ends were 6 bases for V and 5 bases for J; bases not matched to a gene: 12. Germline lookup yields CDR1 ENHRY and CDR2 SYGVKD. The CDR3 sequence is 15 residues long. The CDR3 nucleotides are TGTGCCATCAGCCTTTCAGGACAGGGATTAAACGAGCAGTACTTC. This gives the protein CAISLSGQGLNEQYF.